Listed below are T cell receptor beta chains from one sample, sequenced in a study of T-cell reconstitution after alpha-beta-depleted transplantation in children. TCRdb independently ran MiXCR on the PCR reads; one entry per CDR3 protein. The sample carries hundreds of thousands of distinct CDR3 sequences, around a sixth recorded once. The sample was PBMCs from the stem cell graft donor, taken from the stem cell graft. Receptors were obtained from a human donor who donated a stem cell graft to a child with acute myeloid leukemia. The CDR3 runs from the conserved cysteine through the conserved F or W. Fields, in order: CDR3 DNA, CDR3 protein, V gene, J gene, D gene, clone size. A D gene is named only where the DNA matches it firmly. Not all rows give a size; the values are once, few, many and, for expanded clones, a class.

TGTGCCATCAGGACGGATTCGGACTATAATTCACCCCTCCACTTT,CAIRTDSDYNSPLHF,TRBV10-3,TRBJ1-6,-,few
TGCAGTGCTACCCCCCGGGGGGCTGACACTGAAGCTTTCTTT,CSATPRGADTEAFF,TRBV20-1,TRBJ1-1,-,many
TGTGCCAGCAGGTTCGACAGACTGAACACTGAAGCTTTCTTT,CASRFDRLNTEAFF,TRBV7-9,TRBJ1-1,-,many
TGTGCCAGCAGCTTAGTCCGCGAGACCCAGTACTTC,CASSLVRETQYF,TRBV7-9,TRBJ2-5,-,many
TGCGCCAGCAGCTTGGATAAGCGGTCCCCATACAATGAGCAGTTCTTC,CASSLDKRSPYNEQFF,TRBV5-1,TRBJ2-1,-,few
TGTGCCAGCAGCCGTGCGGGACTGCCGGGTGATACGCAGTATTTT,CASSRAGLPGDTQYF,TRBV7-3,TRBJ2-3,-,few
TGCAGTGCTATATCTCACGGGGGCCGCTCCTACAATGAGCAGTTCTTC,CSAISHGGRSYNEQFF,TRBV20-1,TRBJ2-1,-,many
TGTGCCAGCGGGGCAGATACGCAGTATTTT,CASGADTQYF,TRBV6-1,TRBJ2-3,-,many
TGCAGTGCTAGTGACTCAGGGAAAACTAATGAAAAACTGTTTTTT,CSASDSGKTNEKLFF,TRBV20-1,TRBJ1-4,-,many
TGCAGTGCTAGAGTCTTTGTAGGGGAACAAGAGACCCAGTACTTC,CSARVFVGEQETQYF,TRBV20-1,TRBJ2-5,-,many
TGTGCCAGCAGCTTAGATGGGGTCCAGCGGGGGTGGGAGACCCAGTACTTC,CASSLDGVQRGWETQYF,TRBV11-2,TRBJ2-5,TRBD2,many
TGCAGTGCTACGCCGGGGAATGAGCAGTTCTTC,CSATPGNEQFF,TRBV20-1,TRBJ2-1,-,many
TGTGCCATCAGTCCCCTAGCGGGGGGGGCACCTTCCTACAATGAGCAGTTCTTC,CAISPLAGGAPSYNEQFF,TRBV10-3,TRBJ2-1,TRBD2,-
TGTGCCAGCTCACCAGGACAGGGGGGAAAGACCCAGTACTTC,CASSPGQGGKTQYF,TRBV18,TRBJ2-5,TRBD1,-
TGTGCCAGCAGTGTCGACGCCCGACAGGGGTTAAACACCGGGGAGCTGTTTTTT,CASSVDARQGLNTGELFF,TRBV2,TRBJ2-2,TRBD1,few
TGTGCCAGCAGTTCCCCGTGGGATGAGCAGTTCTTC,CASSSPWDEQFF,TRBV6-6,TRBJ2-1,-,many
TGTGCCAGCAGCTCAGGGCCCCAGGGGACCCAGTACTTC,CASSSGPQGTQYF,TRBV7-2,TRBJ2-5,-,many
TGTGCCACCAGCAGCCCCCTACAGGATGAAAAACTGTTTTTT,CATSSPLQDEKLFF,TRBV15,TRBJ1-4,-,few
TGCGCCAGCAGCCCAATAGGGGGGACCAATCAGCCCCAGCATTTT,CASSPIGGTNQPQHF,TRBV4-1,TRBJ1-5,-,-
TGCAGTGCTAGTAGTGACAGGGGGACCGGGGAGCTGTTTTTT,CSASSDRGTGELFF,TRBV20-1,TRBJ2-2,TRBD1,many
TGTGCCAGCAGCTTATTCTTCCATGAGCAGTTCTTC,CASSLFFHEQFF,TRBV5-6,TRBJ2-1,-,many
TGTGCCAGCAGCCTGGGGGGGGTTCCAGAGACCCAGTACTTC,CASSLGGVPETQYF,TRBV7-2,TRBJ2-5,TRBD2,many
TGTGCCAGCAGTTTTCGGGGGACCACAGATACGCAGTATTTT,CASSFRGTTDTQYF,TRBV12-3/TRBV12-4,TRBJ2-3,-,many
TGTGCCAGCAGTGAAGCGGGGGCGTGGGACACCGGGGAGCTGTTTTTT,CASSEAGAWDTGELFF,TRBV2,TRBJ2-2,-,-
TGTGCCAGCAGCTTAATCCCTCGCGATGAGCAGTTCTTC,CASSLIPRDEQFF,TRBV11-2,TRBJ2-1,-,few
TGTGCCACCAGCAAGGATGGCGGGGAGACCCAGTACTTC,CATSKDGGETQYF,TRBV15,TRBJ2-5,-,-
TGTGCCAGCAGTTTAGCGGCCAGGGAAAAGTATTTT,CASSLAAREKYF,TRBV12-3/TRBV12-4,TRBJ2-3,-,many
TGCAGTGCTAGAGTCGGGGCGGGGGGTAGCTACGAGCAGTACTTC,CSARVGAGGSYEQYF,TRBV20-1,TRBJ2-7,TRBD2,many
TGCAGTGCTAGAGATCTAGTACCCCATCCCAACAATGAGCAGTTCTTC,CSARDLVPHPNNEQFF,TRBV20-1,TRBJ2-1,-,many
TGCAGTTCCGAAGTTTTGCTGGGCCTATACACTGAAGCTTTCTTT,CSSEVLLGLYTEAFF,TRBV20-1,TRBJ1-1,-,many
TGCAGTGCTAAACTAGCGGGGGGCCAAGAGACCCAGTACTTC,CSAKLAGGQETQYF,TRBV20-1,TRBJ2-5,TRBD2,few
TGTGCCAGCAGCCAAGATCCTGGGGACAGGGTGGCCGGGGAGCTGTTTTTT,CASSQDPGDRVAGELFF,TRBV4-2,TRBJ2-2,TRBD1,-
TGCAGTGCTAGAGTAGAAGGAGGGCTTTCGGCTTTCTTT,CSARVEGGLSAFF,TRBV20-1,TRBJ1-1,-,many
TGTGCCAGCAGCGTGGACAGTACGGTTCGGAATGAGCAGTTCTTC,CASSVDSTVRNEQFF,TRBV7-2,TRBJ2-1,-,many
TGTGCCAGCAGTCCCCGAGCGGGGGGGCCTGATGAGCAGTTCTTC,CASSPRAGGPDEQFF,TRBV12-3/TRBV12-4,TRBJ2-1,TRBD2,-
TGCAGTGCTAGAGAGCTAGCCTACAATGAGCAGTTCTTC,CSARELAYNEQFF,TRBV20-1,TRBJ2-1,-,many
TGCGCCAGCAGCCAATTCAGGGCGAATGAGCAGTTCTTC,CASSQFRANEQFF,TRBV4-3,TRBJ2-1,-,few
TGCAGTGCTGACCCACACCCCGCGGCCTATGGCTACACCTTC,CSADPHPAAYGYTF,TRBV20-1,TRBJ1-2,-,few
TGTGCCAGCAGCCCAAGCCCCGGGGGCACATCCTACGAGCAGTACTTC,CASSPSPGGTSYEQYF,TRBV21-1,TRBJ2-7,-,-
TGTGCCAGCAGTTTGGTGCAGGGGAGCAATCAGCCCCAGCATTTT,CASSLVQGSNQPQHF,TRBV28,TRBJ1-5,-,-
TGTGCCAGCAGCCATATTAGTAATGAGCAGTTCTTC,CASSHISNEQFF,TRBV5-5,TRBJ2-1,-,-
TGTGCCAGCAACTGGGTTATCTCCTACAATGAGCAGTTCTTC,CASNWVISYNEQFF,TRBV9,TRBJ2-1,-,many